These 6 T cell receptor beta chains share one sample of origin, sequenced in a study of human T cells and chemical hapten exposure. TCRdb itself ran the RACE reads through MiXCR, one entry per CDR3 protein. Among 300,000 to 450,000 distinct CDR3 sequences listed, about 4.8% were seen once. Time point reported: patch test 1, 2 weeks after DPC sensitization. Treatment of the sample: therapeutic diphenylcyclopropenone sensitization with weekly scalp DPC. The starting material was whole blood, obtained in connection with sensitization to the hapten diphenylcyclopropenone (DPC). The receptors shown here come from a woman aged 45-60 years with alopecia areata. Some clones in this sample may be carry-over from other donors' samples.

This clonotype was detected a few times. The gene calls are TRBV30 and TRBJ2-1; the match to TRBD2 covers 14 bases. Trimming removed 0 bases from V and 8 bases from J; junction bases left unmatched: 9. CDR1 is GTSNPN, CDR2 SVGIG, per germline (reference sequence). This CDR3 has 17 residues. The CDR3 reads CAWSVRLGTSGRYEQFF. In DNA form, the CDR3 reads TGTGCCTGGAGTGTACGACTGGGGACTAGCGGGAGATATGAGCAGTTCTTC.

This clonotype was observed many times. This chain joins TRBV12-3 or TRBV12-4 and TRBJ2-7; no firm D call. The germline V and J ends were trimmed by 6 bases and 3 bases, with 12 bases remaining between them. CDR3 length: 13 amino acids. CDR3 nucleotides: TGTGCCAGCAGACCCCGGGCTGGCTACGAGCAGTACTTC. This gives the protein CASRPRAGYEQYF.

The table lists this clonotype with many counts. J is TRBJ1-4 and V is TRBV29-1, with D tentatively TRBD1 (6 bases). This CDR3 is 13 amino acids long. Trimming stripped 3 bases from V and 8 bases from J, with 13 bases between. Germline CDR1 SQVTM, CDR2 ANQGSEA. The CDR3 region is CSVDPGAGEKLFF. The CDR3 DNA sequence: TGCAGCGTTGACCCGGGGGCGGGGGAAAAACTGTTTTTT.

This sequence joins TRBV7-9 and TRBJ1-1; perhaps TRBD1 as D (5 bases). Looked up from germline, CDR1 is SEHNR and CDR2 is FQNEAQ (reference sequence). The CDR3 is made up of 15 amino acids. The V end was cut by 5 bases, the J end by 1 base, with 14 bases between. This CDR3 reads CASSLTGTENTEAFF. The CDR3 DNA sequence: TGTGCCAGCAGCCTGACTGGGACGGAGAACACTGAAGCTTTCTTT.

This clonotype has a count of ten or more. The chain joins TRBV19 to TRBJ2-1; maybe TRBD1 (5 bases). V lost 1 base, J lost 0 bases, and 7 bases lay in between. The CDR3 loop spans 15 amino acids. Germline CDR1 reads LNHDA; CDR2 reads SQIVND (reference sequence). The CDR3 reads CASSIGDSSYNEQFF. The DNA for the CDR3 is TGTGCCAGTAGTATAGGTGACAGCTCCTACAATGAGCAGTTCTTC.

This clonotype was counted many times. The V call is TRBV24-1, the J call TRBJ2-2, with TRBD2 as a possible D gene (5 bases). CDR1 is KGHDR, CDR2 SFDVKD, per germline. This CDR3 has 14 amino acids. The ends were cut back, 4 bases at V and 5 bases at J, with 10 bases in the middle. CDR3 nucleotide sequence: TGTGCCACCAGTGACCCTGGACTGACCGGGGAGCTGTTTTTT. Translated: CATSDPGLTGELFF.